One sample yielded the 21 T cell receptor beta chains listed below, sequenced in a study of T cell clonality in common variable immunodeficiency. Assay used: immunoSEQ multiplex PCR; TCRdb lists only in-frame clones, some missing. Found here are 40,000 to 45,000 clones, no singletons; the ten largest cover about 0.67%. The sequenced material came from peripheral blood mononuclear cells. The receptors shown here come from a person between 18 and 75 years old in good health.

This clone was counted between two and nine times. The read gets to within 3 residues of the CDR3 end, and the germline J gene fills in the rest. This chain links TRBV7-9 with TRBJ1-2, with D perhaps TRBD1 (6 bases). The V gene's germline CDR1 is SEHNR and CDR2 FQNEAQ (reference sequence). V was cut by 0 bases and J by 4 bases, with 9 bases left in between. The CDR3 length is 14 residues. CDR3 amino acids: CASSLAGGAYGYTF. The part of the CDR3 DNA that was read is TGTGCCAGCAGCTTAGCAGGGGGAGCCTATGGC.

This clone appeared a few times. From the germline J gene comes the end of the CDR3, since the read stops 3 residues before it. This chain connects TRBV7-6 to TRBJ2-7; 8 bases map to TRBD2. J was trimmed by 6 bases and V by 4 bases; bases with no gene match: 17. Looked up from germline, CDR1 is SGHVS and CDR2 is FNYEAQ. The CDR3 contains 17 residues. The CDR3 is CASSSGGGWGALAEQYF. The sequenced CDR3 bases are TGTGCCAGCAGCTCGGGGGGGGGTTGGGGGGCGCTTGCCGAG.

This clone was found many times. The CDR3 is cut off 3 residues early in the read; its end comes from the germline J gene. The chain couples TRBV4-1 to TRBJ1-5; 7 bases align to TRBD1. V shed 1 base and J 5 bases; nucleotides not matched to a gene: 8. The CDR3 sequence is 16 residues long. CDR1 and CDR2 from the germline V gene are MGHRA and YSYEKL. CDR3 bases read: TGCGCCAGCAGCCAAGTAGACAGGGCGGGCGATCAGCCC. Encoded protein: CASSQVDRAGDQP. The complete CDR3 reads CASSQVDRAGDQPQHF.

This clone was seen many times. The read ends 3 residues before the CDR3 terminus; that terminus is restored from the germline J gene. The gene calls are TRBV6-2 or TRBV6-3 and TRBJ1-1; TRBD1 aligns across 10 bases. CDR1 is MNHEY, CDR2 SVGEGT, per germline. The CDR3 loop spans 13 amino acids. V shed 6 bases and J 2 bases; nucleotides not matched to a gene: 0. CDR3 amino acids: CASRTGGNTEAFF. The covered CDR3 bases are TGTGCCAGCAGGACAGGGGGCAACACTGAA.

This clone was recorded at least ten times. The read falls 3 residues short of the CDR3 end, and the missing part is taken from the germline J gene. V usage is TRBV19 and J usage is TRBJ2-5, with 13 bases aligning to TRBD2. J was trimmed by 4 bases and V by 3 bases; bases with no gene match: 5. CDR1 is LNHDA and CDR2 is SQIVND in the germline V gene (reference sequence). This CDR3 contains 16 residues. The part of the CDR3 DNA that was read is TGTGCCAGTAGTATCGGCGGACTAGCGGGGGTAGAGACC. Protein sequence: CASSIGGLAGVET. The full-length CDR3 reads as CASSIGGLAGVETQYF.

This clone was observed many times. The read ends 3 residues shy of where the CDR3 ends; the end is completed using the germline J gene. This chain joins TRBV5-5 and TRBJ1-1; weak D call: TRBD1 (6 bases). V dropped 6 bases and J dropped 5 bases, with 17 bases sitting between them. This CDR3 comprises 14 residues. Germline assignment: CDR1 SGHKS and CDR2 YYEKEE (reference sequence). The CDR3: CASKDQGLSTEAFF. The CDR3 DNA, read in part, is TGTGCCAGCAAAGATCAGGGGTTAAGTACTGAA.

This clone was counted at least ten times. The DNA ends 3 residues before the CDR3 does, and the rest of the CDR3 is filled in from the germline J gene. V gene TRBV19 combines with J gene TRBJ1-5, with 7 bases fitting TRBD1. CDR1 LNHDA and CDR2 SQIVND come from the germline V gene (reference sequence). There are 14 residues in the CDR3. Trimming took 5 bases from V and 3 from J; bases not matched to a gene: 4. The covered CDR3 bases are TGTGCCAGTAGTGTAACAGGGGCCAATCAGCCC. Protein product: CASSVTGANQP. The entire CDR3 sequence reads CASSVTGANQPQHF.

In its sample, this clone was seen many times. Read coverage stops 3 residues before the CDR3 terminus; the germline J gene supplies the remainder. V gene TRBV12-3 or TRBV12-4 combines with J gene TRBJ1-3; 9 positions agree with TRBD1. Trimming at V came to 6 bases and at J to 4 bases, leaving 7 bases not matched to a gene. The CDR3 runs to 15 residues. The CDR3 here is CASRMTGGGGNTIYF. CDR3 DNA, as far as it was read: TGTGCCAGCAGGATGACAGGGGGAGGAGGAAACACC.

This clone was seen at least ten times. The read ends 3 residues before the CDR3 terminus; that terminus is restored from the germline J gene. The chain employs TRBV7-9 and TRBJ2-1, with TRBD1 as a possible D gene (5 bases). Looked up from germline, CDR1 is SEHNR and CDR2 is FQNEAQ (reference sequence). There are 15 residues in the CDR3. Trimming took 3 bases from V and 5 from J, leaving 14 bases between them. The CDR3 protein is CASSFLRVSDNEQFF. The part of the CDR3 DNA that was read is TGTGCCAGCAGCTTTCTCAGGGTCTCGGACAATGAG.

This clone has ten or more counts. Read coverage stops 3 residues before the CDR3 terminus; the germline J gene supplies the remainder. The V call is TRBV7-9, the J call TRBJ2-1; D is uncertain. The germline V and J ends were trimmed by 1 base and 9 bases, with 16 bases remaining between them. Germline lookup yields CDR1 SEHNR and CDR2 FQNEAQ (reference sequence). The CDR3 spans 15 residues. The CDR3 is CASSLEYSQYVEQFF. The sequenced part of the CDR3 DNA is TGTGCCAGCAGCTTAGAGTACAGCCAGTACGTTGAG.

This clone occurred many times. The CDR3 is cut off 3 residues early in the read; its end comes from the germline J gene. V usage is TRBV29-1 and J usage is TRBJ2-1, with 14 bases lining up with TRBD2. This CDR3 region has 16 residues. The ends lost 6 bases at V and 5 bases at J; junction bases unmatched: 9. From germline, CDR1 is SQVTM and CDR2 ANQGSEA. The covered CDR3 bases are TGCAGCGTGGATGGACTAGCGGGGGGTTTTGACAATGAG. This sequence encodes CSVDGLAGGFDNE. The CDR3 in its entirety is CSVDGLAGGFDNEQFF.

This clone was counted at least ten times. The chain's CDR3 is CATSRGDRDNYGYTF. Partial CDR3 DNA: TGTGCCACCAGCAGGGGAGACAGGGATAACTATGGC. The rearrangement uses TRBV15 and TRBJ1-2; 7 bases map to TRBD1. The sequenced fragment ends 3 residues before the CDR3 boundary, so the rest is inferred from the germline J gene. CDR1 is LNHNV, CDR2 YYDKDF, per germline (reference sequence). V shed 3 bases, J shed 1 base, and the junction held 5 bases outside the gene matches. This CDR3 has 15 residues.

This clone was seen ten or more times. The missing CDR3 end, 3 residues past where the read stops, is filled in from the germline J gene. The gene calls are TRBV10-3 and TRBJ1-2, with 10 bases that match TRBD1. This CDR3 comprises 17 residues. Trimming cost V 2 bases and J 0 bases; bases outside gene matches: 6. Germline lookup yields CDR1 ENHRY and CDR2 SYGVKD. CDR3 amino acids: CAISEGGQGTANYGYTF. The DNA read from the CDR3 is TGTGCCATCAGTGAGGGGGGACAGGGGACAGCTAACTATGGC.

In its sample, this clone was seen many times. The sequence runs out 3 residues before the end of the CDR3; the remainder is reconstructed from the germline J gene. The J gene is TRBJ2-7, the V gene TRBV20-1; TRBD2 matches 8 bases. Germline V gene sequence: CDR1 DFQATT, CDR2 SNEGSKA (reference sequence). V shed 6 bases and J 4 bases; nucleotides not matched to a gene: 26. The CDR3 covers 19 residues. CDR3 amino acids: CSAPSPGGGGGTTAYEQYF. The sequenced part of the CDR3 DNA is TGCAGTGCCCCGTCGCCCGGGGGGGGAGGGGGGACCACCGCGTACGAG.

This clone was recorded many times. The sequenced fragment ends 3 residues before the CDR3 boundary, so the rest is inferred from the germline J gene. The chain uses TRBV5-1 and TRBJ1-1, with D unresolved. CDR1 is SGHRS, CDR2 YFSETQ, per germline. V lost 0 bases, J lost 2 bases, and 8 bases lay in between. The CDR3 length is 14 residues. The DNA read from the CDR3 is TGCGCCAGCAGCTTGGCGGGGAGTAACACTGAA. Encoded protein: CASSLAGSNTE. The whole CDR3 protein is CASSLAGSNTEAFF.

By sample share, this clone is medium-sized. The read halts 3 residues ahead of the CDR3 end, with the missing end drawn from the germline J gene. The J gene is TRBJ1-5, the V gene TRBV6-2 or TRBV6-3; 8 bases match TRBD1. The CDR3 loop spans 14 amino acids. V lost 4 bases and J lost 6; bases outside the gene matches: 5. Germline-derived CDR1 and CDR2 are MNHEY and SVGEGT. The chain's CDR3 is CASSSGQESQPQHF. The DNA read from the CDR3 is TGTGCCAGCAGTTCGGGACAGGAAAGTCAGCCC.

The table lists this clone with many counts. From the germline J gene comes the end of the CDR3, since the read stops 3 residues before it. The V call is TRBV20-1, the J call TRBJ1-4; a weak D match, TRBD1 (6 bases). V was pared by 0 bases and J by 0 bases, with 11 bases between. Germline loops: CDR1 DFQATT, CDR2 SNEGSKA (reference sequence). This CDR3 spans 16 amino acids. The CDR3 protein is CSARDLGAATNEKLFF. The CDR3 DNA, read in part, is TGCAGTGCTAGAGATCTGGGGGCAGCAACTAATGAAAAA.

This clone was seen at least ten times. The CDR3 end is not reached by the read, which stops 3 residues before it; the germline J gene fills it in. V and J are TRBV5-1 and TRBJ1-1; 10 bases line up with TRBD1. Looked up from germline, CDR1 is SGHRS and CDR2 is YFSETQ. The CDR3 contains 13 residues. CDR3 residues: CASSFRTGGEAFF. Incomplete CDR3 DNA: TGCGCCAGCAGCTTCCGGACAGGGGGGGAA.

This clone was detected ten times or more. The CDR3 is cut off 3 residues early in the read; its end comes from the germline J gene. This chain connects TRBV2 to TRBJ2-1; 12 bases map to TRBD2. This CDR3 region has 16 residues. Unmatched junction bases numbered 5, after V lost 5 bases and J lost 3 bases. CDR1 is SNHLY and CDR2 is FYNNEI in the germline V gene. CDR3 bases read: TGTGCCAGCAGTAGTCGACTAGCGGGAGACTACAATGAG. This gives the protein CASSSRLAGDYNE. The whole CDR3 reads CASSSRLAGDYNEQFF. The full variable domain, in which reference TRBV2 and TRBJ2-1 provide the parts outside the CDR3, is EPEVTQTPSHQVTQMGQEVILRCVPISNHLYFYWYRQILGQKVEFLVSFYNNEISEKSEIFDDQFSVERPDGSNFTLKIRSTKLEDSAMYFCASSSRLAGDYNEQFFGPGTRLTVL.

This clone has ten or more counts. The read terminates 3 residues before the CDR3 end, so the remaining end is supplied by the germline J gene. V and J are TRBV7-3 and TRBJ2-2; 8 bases agree with TRBD2. Germline loops: CDR1 SGHTA, CDR2 FQGTGA. CDR3 length: 14 residues. After removal of 6 bases from V and 1 base from J, the junction contained 1 base not matched to a gene. CDR3 DNA (partial): TGTGCCAGCAGGGCGGGAGGGAACACCGGGGAG. Its translation: CASRAGGNTGE. The entire CDR3 reads CASRAGGNTGELFF.

Many counts were recorded for this clone. The sequence runs out 3 residues before the end of the CDR3; the remainder is reconstructed from the germline J gene. The chain recombines TRBV18 with TRBJ1-2, with a possible D match to TRBD1 (5 bases). CDR3 length equals 15 residues. Deletions cut 3 bases from V and 3 bases from J, with 14 bases between. Germline CDR1 is KGHSH and CDR2 is LQKENI. CDR3 residues: CASSPIGREDYGYTF. The covered CDR3 bases are TGTGCCAGCTCACCGATTGGCAGGGAAGACTATGGC.